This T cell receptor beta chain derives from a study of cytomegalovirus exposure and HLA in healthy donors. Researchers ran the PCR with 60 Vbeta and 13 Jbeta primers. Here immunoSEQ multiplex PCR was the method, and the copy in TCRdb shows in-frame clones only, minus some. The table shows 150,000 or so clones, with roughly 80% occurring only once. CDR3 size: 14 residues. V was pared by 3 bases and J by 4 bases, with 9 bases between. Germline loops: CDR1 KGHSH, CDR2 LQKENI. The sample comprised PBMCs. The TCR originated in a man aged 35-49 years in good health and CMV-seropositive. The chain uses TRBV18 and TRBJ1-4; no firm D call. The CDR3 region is CASSPLGSNEKLFF. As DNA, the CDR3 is TGTGCCAGCTCACCTCTGGGCAGTAATGAAAAACTGTTTTTT.